The sequence of this TCR beta chain was determined in a study of blood T cell repertoires in COVID-19. Whole-study context: Acute-phase and convalescent COVID-19 samples originated in the United States, Italy and Spain. PBMCs, B-cell-depleted T cells, or T cells were the source of the cDNA or gDNA that made up the material.

The Seattle site enrolled patients during active infection and followed them longitudinally. The V gene's germline CDR1 is GTSNPN and CDR2 SVGIG (reference sequence). CDR3 length equals 14 residues. The ends were cut back, 1 base at V and 3 bases at J, with 9 bases in the middle. This clone occurred once. Some clones are missing from TCRdb's copy, which holds only in-frame ones; the method was immunoSEQ multiplex PCR. The repertoire holds 150,000 or so clones, with approximately 90% as singletons. This clonotype was sampled from a woman aged 70-85 years with COVID-19, enrolled during active disease. The chain combines TRBV30 with TRBJ2-2, with a possible D match to TRBD1 (6 bases). Sequencing was carried out using peripheral blood. The CDR3 here is CAWSAAGDTGELFF. The CDR3 DNA is TGTGCCTGGAGTGCGGCAGGGGACACCGGGGAGCTGTTTTTT. The full variable domain, with the rest looked up from reference TRBV30 and TRBJ2-2, is SQTIHQWPATLVQPVGSPLSLECTVEGTSNPNLYWYRQAAGRGLQLLFYSVGIGQISSEVPQNLSASRPQDRQFILSSKKLLLSDSGFYLCAWSAAGDTGELFFGEGSRLTVL.